The 9 T cell receptor beta chains below were found in one sample sequenced in a study of blood T cell repertoires in COVID-19. Profiling relied on immunoSEQ multiplex PCR, and the TCRdb table lists in-frame clones only, not all of them. The sample yields about 150,000 clones, around nine tenths seen once. Sequenced sample: peripheral blood. Source of these receptors: a woman between 70 and 85 years old with acute or convalescent COVID-19.

The genes are TRBV7-6 and TRBJ1-6, with 9 bases lining up with TRBD1. With 5 bases clipped from V and 10 bases from J, the junction kept 15 bases outside the gene matches. The length of the CDR3 is 17 residues. Germline V gene lookup returns CDR1 SGHVS and CDR2 FNYEAQ. CDR3 DNA: TGTGCCAGCAGCCTAGGAGGAGGGACAGGGTCCTACTCACCCCTCCACTTT. It codes for CASSLGGGTGSYSPLHF. Using reference TRBV7-6 and TRBJ1-6 for the parts outside the CDR3, the full variable domain is GAGVSQSPRYKVTKRGQDVALRCDPISGHVSLYWYRQALGQGPEFLTYFNYEAQQDKSGLPNDRFSAERPEGSISTLTIQRTEQRDSAMYRCASSLGGGTGSYSPLHFGNGTRLTVT.

The chain is built from TRBV4-3 and TRBJ2-3; the D gene is possibly TRBD1 (6 bases). V gave up 0 bases and J gave up 0 bases, with 16 bases separating them. Per the germline V gene, CDR1 is LGHNA and CDR2 is YSLEER. The CDR3 has 18 residues. CDR3 loop: CASSQDRDTGFSTDTQYF. The CDR3 nucleotides read TGCGCCAGCAGCCAAGATCGGGATACAGGGTTCAGCACAGATACGCAGTATTTT.

On this clone: The same CDR3 is also encoded by other DNA sequences in this sample. This chain joins TRBV10-3 and TRBJ1-1, with D uncertain. CDR3 length equals 12 residues. In germline, CDR1 is ENHRY, CDR2 SYGVKD. V lost 4 bases and J lost 2, with 5 bases in between. The CDR3 region is CAISALNTEAFF. The CDR3 nucleotides read TGTGCCATCAGTGCGCTAAACACTGAAGCTTTCTTT.

The V gene is TRBV25-1, the J gene TRBJ1-3; maybe TRBD1 (5 bases). CDR1 is MGHDK and CDR2 is SYGVNS in the germline V gene. This CDR3 contains 16 residues. Trimming removed 5 bases from V and 0 bases from J, with 14 bases in between. CDR3 in DNA: TGTGCCAGCAGTCCCCGCGGACACCACTCTGGAAACACCATATATTTT. It translates to CASSPRGHHSGNTIYF.

The chain couples TRBV2 to TRBJ2-5; TRBD2 matches at 11 bases. Germline CDR1 is SNHLY and CDR2 is FYNNEI. V shed 3 bases and J 2 bases; nucleotides not matched to a gene: 5. CDR3 length: 16 residues. The CDR3 region is CASSDARLAGQETQYF. The CDR3 coding sequence is TGTGCCAGCAGTGACGCTCGACTAGCGGGGCAAGAGACCCAGTACTTC.

This chain joins TRBV4-3 and TRBJ2-3; TRBD1 aligns across 12 bases. Germline-derived CDR1 and CDR2 are LGHNA and YSLEER. This CDR3 contains 15 residues. The V and J ends lost 6 bases and 2 bases, in that order; junction bases with no gene match: 3. The CDR3, as DNA: TGCGCCAGCAGTCGGGGACAGGGGGCCACAGATACGCAGTATTTT. Protein sequence: CASSRGQGATDTQYF.

The chain employs TRBV6-5 and TRBJ2-1, with D uncertain. CDR3 length: 12 residues. Germline V gene lookup returns CDR1 MNHEY and CDR2 SVGAGI. V lost 10 bases to trimming and J lost 7 bases, with 14 bases between them. CDR3 amino acids: CAIENRRNEQFF. Here the CDR3 DNA reads TGTGCCATCGAGAATCGGCGGAATGAGCAGTTCTTC.

This chain connects TRBV6-1 to TRBJ2-7; TRBD2 matches at 11 bases. There are 19 residues in the CDR3. Germline V gene lookup returns CDR1 MNHNS and CDR2 SASEGT. Unmatched junction bases numbered 11, after V lost 1 base and J lost 0 bases. The CDR3 loop reads CASSEDRRFTSGSSYEQYF. For the CDR3, the DNA is TGTGCCAGCAGTGAAGACCGTCGGTTTACTAGCGGGAGCTCCTACGAGCAGTACTTC.

The chain employs TRBV7-9 and TRBJ2-7; D possibly corresponds to TRBD1 (5 bases). Germline V gives CDR1 SEHNR, CDR2 FQNEAQ (reference sequence). The CDR3 length is 16 residues. Trimming left V 1 base short and J 0 bases short, with 13 bases between. CDR3 sequence reads: CASSLVPGHLSYEQYV. CDR3 DNA: TGTGCCAGCAGCTTAGTTCCCGGACACCTCTCCTACGAGCAGTACGTC.